This T cell receptor beta chain derives from a study of vaccination and CD4 T cells after COVID-19. Study context: Six males and four females constituted the convalescent cohort, two of whom were Hispanic. Overlapping spike peptides of SARS-CoV-2, HCoV-NL63, HCoV-OC43 and HCoV-229E were used, and cells were stimulated with them. The authors gave control cultures a CEFX pool, an HIV-1 Nef pool, or no peptide.

J gave up 8 bases and V 4 bases, and 5 bases lay outside the gene matches. The germline V gene has CDR1 DFQATT and CDR2 SNEGSKA (reference sequence). This CDR3 is built from 12 residues. Treatment indicated: roughly nine-day PBMC culture with coronavirus spike peptide pools or control peptides (ViraFEST assay). Cultured CD4+ T-cell DNA underwent Oncomine TCR Beta short-read sequencing. TCRdb re-analysed the PCR reads in MiXCR, keeping a single row per CDR3 protein. The sample yields 21,000 or so distinct CDR3 sequences, roughly 74% seen once. Findings and caveats of the study: A nonsignificant median increase from approximately 21 to 40 SARS-CoV-2-reactive clonotypes was observed.

Notes on this clonotype: What it binds is unknown.

Sequenced sample: CD4+ T cells from blood, cultured in vitro. The chain carries TRBV20-1 and TRBJ2-1, with 7 bases lining up with TRBD1. The source is a human donor who had recovered from COVID-19. The CDR3 bases are TGCAGTGCTACACAGGGGATTGATGAGCAGTTCTTC. Its protein is CSATQGIDEQFF.